This TCR beta chain was documented in a study of T cell responses to AZD1222 COVID-19 vaccine. Findings and limits, study-wide: Targets within unmutated variant regions were reportedly found for nearly half of spike-specific TCRs. Following two doses of AZD1222, Spike-specific TCR breadth and depth rose.

Trimming removed 6 bases at V and 5 bases at J, with 12 bases between. Germline lookup yields CDR1 MDHEN and CDR2 SYDVKM. The CDR3 loop spans 13 amino acids. Some clones are missing from TCRdb's copy, which holds only in-frame ones; the method was immunoSEQ multiplex PCR. The top ten hold more than 4% of the sample, which has 150,000 to 200,000 clones, 85% to 90% seen once. A word on this clone: Its antigen is currently unknown.

The sequences come from peripheral blood, collected 28 days after the second dose of the MenACWY control vaccine. The V gene is TRBV28, the J gene TRBJ2-3; D may be TRBD1 (7 bases). This sequence originates from an adult who received the MenACWY meningococcal vaccine as a control. The CDR3 protein is CASRVQGGDTQYF. In DNA, the CDR3 is TGTGCCAGCAGAGTTCAGGGGGGAGATACGCAGTATTTT.